This TCR beta chain stems from a study of monozygotic twins with cystic fibrosis. Study-wide points: Unrelated CF individuals shared fewer identical clonotypes than monozygotic CF twins. The repertoire was suggested to be naive-dominated, clonality median around 0.01. J usage was most co-twin-similar in 8 of 16 pairs, V in 13. Age, concordance and disease severity did not associate with shared CDR3 numbers.

Trimming left V 1 base short and J 2 bases short, with 12 bases between. The CDR3 is 15 amino acids. Germline-derived CDR1 and CDR2 are SGDLS and YYNGEE. The method was immunoSEQ multiplex PCR; TCRdb's version includes in-frame clones alone and lacks a portion of them. The sample includes roughly 12,000 clones, approximately 85% of them seen just once. Comment on this clone: Antigen: not known.

The TCR was taken from a man in his late teens or twenties with cystic fibrosis. The V gene is TRBV9, the J gene TRBJ1-2; the D gene is possibly TRBD1 (6 bases). The sample consisted of blood. CDR3 protein: CASSVRRGTNYGYTF. CDR3 coding DNA: TGTGCCAGCAGCGTACGCAGGGGTACCAACTATGGCTACACCTTC.